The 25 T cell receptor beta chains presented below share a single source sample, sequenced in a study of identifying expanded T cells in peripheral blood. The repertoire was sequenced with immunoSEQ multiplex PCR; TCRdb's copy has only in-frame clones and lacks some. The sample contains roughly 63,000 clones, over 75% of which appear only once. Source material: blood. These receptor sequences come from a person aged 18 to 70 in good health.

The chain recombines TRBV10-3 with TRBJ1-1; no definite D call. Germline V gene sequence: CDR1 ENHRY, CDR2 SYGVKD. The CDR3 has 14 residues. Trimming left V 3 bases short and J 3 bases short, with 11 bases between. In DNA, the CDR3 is TGTGCCATCAGTGACGTGAGGGTGGACACTGAAGCTTTCTTT. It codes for CAISDVRVDTEAFF.

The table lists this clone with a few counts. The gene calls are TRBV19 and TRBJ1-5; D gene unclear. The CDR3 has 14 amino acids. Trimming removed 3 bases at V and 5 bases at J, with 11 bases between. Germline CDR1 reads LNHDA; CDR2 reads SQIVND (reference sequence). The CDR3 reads CASSMGSAYQPQHF. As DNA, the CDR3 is TGTGCCAGTAGTATGGGGTCAGCTTATCAGCCCCAGCATTTT. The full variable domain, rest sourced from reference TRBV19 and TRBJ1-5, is DGGITQSPKYLFRKEGQNVTLSCEQNLNHDAMYWYRQDPGQGLRLIYYSQIVNDFQKGDIAEGYSVSREKKESFPLTVTSAQKNPTAFYLCASSMGSAYQPQHFGDGTRLSIL.

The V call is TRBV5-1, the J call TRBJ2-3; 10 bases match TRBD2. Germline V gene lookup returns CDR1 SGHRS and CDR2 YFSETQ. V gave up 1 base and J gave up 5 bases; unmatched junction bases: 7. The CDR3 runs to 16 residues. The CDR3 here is CASSLRASGSGDTQYF. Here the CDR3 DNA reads TGCGCCAGCAGCTTGAGGGCTAGCGGGAGCGGAGATACGCAGTATTTT.

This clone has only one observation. CDR3 bases: TGTGCCAGCAACCCGGGGGCCCACCAAGAGACCCAGTACTTC. Its translation is CASNPGAHQETQYF. The chain couples TRBV9 to TRBJ2-5; D possibly matches TRBD1 or TRBD2 (6 bases each). Germline CDR1 SGDLS, CDR2 YYNGEE. Trimming shortened V by 6 bases and J by 0 bases, and 12 bases separated the two germline ends. The length of the CDR3 is 14 residues.

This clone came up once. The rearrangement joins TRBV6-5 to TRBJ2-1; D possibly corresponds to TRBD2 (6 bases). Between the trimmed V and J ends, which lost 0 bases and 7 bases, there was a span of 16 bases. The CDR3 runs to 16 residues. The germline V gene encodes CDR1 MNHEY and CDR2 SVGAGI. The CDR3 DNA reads TGTGCCAGCAGTTACTCGATCCAGCGGGTGGGGAATGAGCAGTTCTTC. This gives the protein CASSYSIQRVGNEQFF.

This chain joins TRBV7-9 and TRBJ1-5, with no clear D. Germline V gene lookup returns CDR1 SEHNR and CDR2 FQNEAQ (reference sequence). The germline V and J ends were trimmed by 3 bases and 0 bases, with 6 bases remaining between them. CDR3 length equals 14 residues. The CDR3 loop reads CASSFSNSNQPQHF. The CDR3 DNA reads TGTGCCAGCAGCTTCTCTAATAGCAATCAGCCCCAGCATTTT.

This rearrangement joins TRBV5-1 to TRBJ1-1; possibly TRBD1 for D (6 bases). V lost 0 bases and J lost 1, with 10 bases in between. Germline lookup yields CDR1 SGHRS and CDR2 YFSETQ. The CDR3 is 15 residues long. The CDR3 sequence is CASSLAGGANTEAFF. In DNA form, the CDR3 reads TGCGCCAGCAGCTTGGCCGGGGGGGCGAACACTGAAGCTTTCTTT.

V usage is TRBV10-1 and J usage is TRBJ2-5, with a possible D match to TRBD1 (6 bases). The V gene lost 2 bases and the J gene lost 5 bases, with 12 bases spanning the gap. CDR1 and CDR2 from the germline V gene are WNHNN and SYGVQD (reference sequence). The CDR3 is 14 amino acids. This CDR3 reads CASSEHRDWETQYF. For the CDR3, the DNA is TGCGCCAGCAGTGAGCACAGGGATTGGGAGACCCAGTACTTC.

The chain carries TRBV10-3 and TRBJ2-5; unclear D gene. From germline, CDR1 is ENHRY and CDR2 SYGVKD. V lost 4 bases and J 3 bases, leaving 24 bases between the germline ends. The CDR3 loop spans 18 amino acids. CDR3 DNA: TGTGCCATCAGTGCAGTCCCTACCCTACCCCTTGTCGAAGAGACCCAGTACTTC. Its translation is CAISAVPTLPLVEETQYF.

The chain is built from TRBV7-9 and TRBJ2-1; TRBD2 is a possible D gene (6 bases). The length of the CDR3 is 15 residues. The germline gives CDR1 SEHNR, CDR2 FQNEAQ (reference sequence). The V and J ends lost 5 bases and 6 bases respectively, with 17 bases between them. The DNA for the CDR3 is TGTGCCAGCAGCGGTAGAGCCCGACTAGGCAATGAGCAGTTCTTC. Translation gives CASSGRARLGNEQFF. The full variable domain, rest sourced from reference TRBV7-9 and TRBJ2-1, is DTGVSQNPRHKITKRGQNVTFRCDPISEHNRLYWYRQTLGQGPEFLTYFQNEAQLEKSRLLSDRFSAERPKGSFSTLEIQRTEQGDSAMYLCASSGRARLGNEQFFGPGTRLTVL.

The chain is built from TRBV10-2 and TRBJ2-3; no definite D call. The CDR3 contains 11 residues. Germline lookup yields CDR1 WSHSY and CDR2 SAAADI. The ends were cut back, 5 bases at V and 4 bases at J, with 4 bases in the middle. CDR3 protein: CASSSPDTQYF. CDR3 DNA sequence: TGCGCCAGCAGTTCCCCAGATACGCAGTATTTT.

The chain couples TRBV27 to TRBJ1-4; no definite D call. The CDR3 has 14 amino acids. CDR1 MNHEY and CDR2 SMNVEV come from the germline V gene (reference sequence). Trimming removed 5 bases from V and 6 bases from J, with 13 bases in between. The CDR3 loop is CASSGFGIDEKLFF. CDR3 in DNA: TGTGCCAGCAGTGGGTTTGGCATAGATGAAAAACTGTTTTTT.

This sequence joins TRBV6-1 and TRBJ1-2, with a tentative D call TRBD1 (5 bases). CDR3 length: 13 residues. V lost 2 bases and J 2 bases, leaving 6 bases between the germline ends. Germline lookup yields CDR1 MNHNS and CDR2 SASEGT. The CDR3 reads CASSERTNYGYTF. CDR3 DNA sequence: TGTGCCAGCAGTGAAAGGACAAACTATGGCTACACCTTC.

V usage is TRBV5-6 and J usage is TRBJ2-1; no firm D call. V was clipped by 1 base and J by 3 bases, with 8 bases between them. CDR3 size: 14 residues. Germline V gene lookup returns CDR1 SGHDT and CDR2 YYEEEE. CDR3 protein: CASSLTGNYNEQFF. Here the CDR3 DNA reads TGTGCCAGCAGCTTGACGGGTAACTACAATGAGCAGTTCTTC.

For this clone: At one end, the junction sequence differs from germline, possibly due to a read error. CDR3 sequence: CASSQLQGEAEAHF. The DNA for the CDR3 is TGTGCCAGCAGCCAATTACAGGGAGAGGCGGAGGCTCACTTC. The rearrangement uses TRBV4-2 and TRBJ1-2; tentatively, D is TRBD1 (6 bases). Germline CDR1 is LGHNA and CDR2 is YNFKEQ. This CDR3 spans 14 amino acids.

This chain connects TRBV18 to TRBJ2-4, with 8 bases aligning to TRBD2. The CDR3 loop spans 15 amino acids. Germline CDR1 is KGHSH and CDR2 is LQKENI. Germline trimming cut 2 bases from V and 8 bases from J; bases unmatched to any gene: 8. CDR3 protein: CASSPATSGGDIQYF. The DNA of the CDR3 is TGTGCCAGCTCACCAGCGACCTCCGGGGGGGACATTCAGTACTTC.

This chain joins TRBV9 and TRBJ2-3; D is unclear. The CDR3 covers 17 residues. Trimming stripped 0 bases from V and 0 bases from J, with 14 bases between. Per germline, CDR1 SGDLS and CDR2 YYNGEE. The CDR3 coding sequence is TGTGCCAGCAGCGTAGGTGGCGGCCTGACTAGCACAGATACGCAGTATTTT. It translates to CASSVGGGLTSTDTQYF. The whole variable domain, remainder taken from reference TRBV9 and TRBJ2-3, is DSGVTQTPKHLITATGQRVTLRCSPRSGDLSVYWYQQSLDQGLQFLIQYYNGEERAKGNILERFSAQQFPDLHSELNLSSLELGDSALYFCASSVGGGLTSTDTQYFGPGTRLTVL.

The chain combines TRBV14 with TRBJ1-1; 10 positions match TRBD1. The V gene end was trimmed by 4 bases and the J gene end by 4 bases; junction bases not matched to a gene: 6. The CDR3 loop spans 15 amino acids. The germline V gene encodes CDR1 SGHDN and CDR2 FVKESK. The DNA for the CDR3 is TGTGCCAGCAGCCGAACGACAGGGGGCCTCACTGAAGCTTTCTTT. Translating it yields CASSRTTGGLTEAFF.

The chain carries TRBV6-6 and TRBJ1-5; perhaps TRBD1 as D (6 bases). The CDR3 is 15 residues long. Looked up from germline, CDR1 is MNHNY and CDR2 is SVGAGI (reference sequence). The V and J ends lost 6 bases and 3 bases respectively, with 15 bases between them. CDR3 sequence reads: CASRLGGGNNQPQHF. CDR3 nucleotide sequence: TGTGCCAGCAGACTAGGGGGGGGCAACAATCAGCCCCAGCATTTT.

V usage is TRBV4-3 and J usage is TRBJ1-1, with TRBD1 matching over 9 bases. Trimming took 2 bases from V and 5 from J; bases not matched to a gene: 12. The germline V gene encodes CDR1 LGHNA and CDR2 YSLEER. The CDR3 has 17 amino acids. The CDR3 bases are TGCGCCAGCAGCCAAAAGGGGACAGGGACAGTGGGGACTGAAGCTTTCTTT. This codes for CASSQKGTGTVGTEAFF.

CDR3 DNA sequence: TGCGCCAGCAGGAGCGCTAACTATGGCTACACCTTC. This sequence encodes CASRSANYGYTF. The chain has TRBV5-1 and TRBJ1-2; D gene uncertain. V lost 5 bases and J lost 0, with 5 bases in between. The CDR3 extends over 12 amino acids. CDR1 is SGHRS, CDR2 YFSETQ, per germline.

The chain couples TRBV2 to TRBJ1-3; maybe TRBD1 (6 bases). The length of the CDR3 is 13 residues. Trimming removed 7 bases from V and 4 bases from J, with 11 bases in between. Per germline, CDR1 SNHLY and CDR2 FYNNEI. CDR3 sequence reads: CASKAGAGNTIYF. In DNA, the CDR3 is TGTGCCAGCAAGGCAGGGGCCGGAAACACCATATATTTT.

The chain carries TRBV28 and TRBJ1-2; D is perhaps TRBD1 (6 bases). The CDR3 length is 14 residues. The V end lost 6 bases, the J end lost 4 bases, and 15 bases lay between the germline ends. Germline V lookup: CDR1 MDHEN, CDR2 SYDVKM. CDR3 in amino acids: CASRTPGGPYGYTF. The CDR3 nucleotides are TGTGCCAGCAGAACCCCGGGGGGCCCCTATGGCTACACCTTC.

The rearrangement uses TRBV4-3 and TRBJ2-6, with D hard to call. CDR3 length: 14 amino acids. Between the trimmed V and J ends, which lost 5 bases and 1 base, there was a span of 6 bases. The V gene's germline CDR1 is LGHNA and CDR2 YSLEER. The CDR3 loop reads CASSGVSGANVLTF. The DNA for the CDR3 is TGCGCCAGCAGCGGCGTATCTGGGGCCAACGTCCTGACTTTC.

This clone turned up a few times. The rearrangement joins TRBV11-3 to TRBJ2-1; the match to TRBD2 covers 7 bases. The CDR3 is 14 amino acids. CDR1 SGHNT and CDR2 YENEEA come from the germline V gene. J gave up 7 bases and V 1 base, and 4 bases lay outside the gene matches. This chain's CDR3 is CASSLGGLENEQFF. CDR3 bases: TGTGCCAGCAGCTTAGGCGGACTAGAGAATGAGCAGTTCTTC.